This T cell receptor beta chain was sequenced during a study of vaccination and CD4 T cells after COVID-19. Across the whole study: Each person enrolled got two BNT162b2 or mRNA-1273 vaccine doses. Some control cultures received a CEFX pool, which served as the positive control. Others received an HIV-1 Nef pool or no peptide.

Cultured CD4+ T cell DNA was sequenced using the Oncomine TCR Beta short-read assay. In TCRdb, the PCR reads were re-called with MiXCR into one record per CDR3 protein. This table has about 24,000 distinct CDR3 sequences, more than 40% appearing once. This clonotype has just a few counts. What it binds is not known. This sample's treatment: roughly nine-day PBMC culture with coronavirus spike peptide pools or control peptides (ViraFEST assay). With peptide pools, ViraFEST first expanded antigen-specific T cells and afterwards sequenced their TCRs. Cell culture was performed with two million PBMCs per well in the presence of approximately 9.4 IU/ml IL-2 and around 9.7 ug/ml peptide pools. Germline assignment: CDR1 LNHNV and CDR2 YYDKDF (reference sequence). V was pared by 3 bases and J by 10 bases, with 9 bases of the junction left unmatched. CDR3 length: 16 residues.

The material sequenced was CD4+ T cells from blood, cultured in vitro. This chain connects TRBV15 to TRBJ1-6; 10 bases fit TRBD1. This sequence was found in a human donor who had recovered from COVID-19. The CDR3, as DNA: TGTGCCACCAGCAGGAGACTGGGACAGGGGCCCTCACCCCTCCACTTT. Protein: CATSRRLGQGPSPLHF.